This T cell receptor beta chain was documented in a study of T cell changes during pregnancy in multiple sclerosis. This clone has a single count. TCRdb keeps only in-frame clones here, not all; method: immunoSEQ multiplex PCR. This sample yields tens of thousands of clones, of which roughly 89% are seen a single time; more than 7% belongs to the top ten. The receptor comes from a female donor with multiple sclerosis, enrolled in a pregnancy study. The sequencing used CD8+ T cells from peripheral blood mononuclear cells, collected before pregnancy.

CDR3 protein: CASSESDRNTIYF. DNA for the CDR3: TGTGCCAGCAGTGAGTCGGACAGAAACACCATATATTTT. The chain joins TRBV6-1 to TRBJ1-3, with D tentatively TRBD1 (5 bases). The germline V and J ends were trimmed by 3 bases and 5 bases, with 8 bases remaining between them. This CDR3 region has 13 residues. Germline lookup yields CDR1 MNHNS and CDR2 SASEGT.